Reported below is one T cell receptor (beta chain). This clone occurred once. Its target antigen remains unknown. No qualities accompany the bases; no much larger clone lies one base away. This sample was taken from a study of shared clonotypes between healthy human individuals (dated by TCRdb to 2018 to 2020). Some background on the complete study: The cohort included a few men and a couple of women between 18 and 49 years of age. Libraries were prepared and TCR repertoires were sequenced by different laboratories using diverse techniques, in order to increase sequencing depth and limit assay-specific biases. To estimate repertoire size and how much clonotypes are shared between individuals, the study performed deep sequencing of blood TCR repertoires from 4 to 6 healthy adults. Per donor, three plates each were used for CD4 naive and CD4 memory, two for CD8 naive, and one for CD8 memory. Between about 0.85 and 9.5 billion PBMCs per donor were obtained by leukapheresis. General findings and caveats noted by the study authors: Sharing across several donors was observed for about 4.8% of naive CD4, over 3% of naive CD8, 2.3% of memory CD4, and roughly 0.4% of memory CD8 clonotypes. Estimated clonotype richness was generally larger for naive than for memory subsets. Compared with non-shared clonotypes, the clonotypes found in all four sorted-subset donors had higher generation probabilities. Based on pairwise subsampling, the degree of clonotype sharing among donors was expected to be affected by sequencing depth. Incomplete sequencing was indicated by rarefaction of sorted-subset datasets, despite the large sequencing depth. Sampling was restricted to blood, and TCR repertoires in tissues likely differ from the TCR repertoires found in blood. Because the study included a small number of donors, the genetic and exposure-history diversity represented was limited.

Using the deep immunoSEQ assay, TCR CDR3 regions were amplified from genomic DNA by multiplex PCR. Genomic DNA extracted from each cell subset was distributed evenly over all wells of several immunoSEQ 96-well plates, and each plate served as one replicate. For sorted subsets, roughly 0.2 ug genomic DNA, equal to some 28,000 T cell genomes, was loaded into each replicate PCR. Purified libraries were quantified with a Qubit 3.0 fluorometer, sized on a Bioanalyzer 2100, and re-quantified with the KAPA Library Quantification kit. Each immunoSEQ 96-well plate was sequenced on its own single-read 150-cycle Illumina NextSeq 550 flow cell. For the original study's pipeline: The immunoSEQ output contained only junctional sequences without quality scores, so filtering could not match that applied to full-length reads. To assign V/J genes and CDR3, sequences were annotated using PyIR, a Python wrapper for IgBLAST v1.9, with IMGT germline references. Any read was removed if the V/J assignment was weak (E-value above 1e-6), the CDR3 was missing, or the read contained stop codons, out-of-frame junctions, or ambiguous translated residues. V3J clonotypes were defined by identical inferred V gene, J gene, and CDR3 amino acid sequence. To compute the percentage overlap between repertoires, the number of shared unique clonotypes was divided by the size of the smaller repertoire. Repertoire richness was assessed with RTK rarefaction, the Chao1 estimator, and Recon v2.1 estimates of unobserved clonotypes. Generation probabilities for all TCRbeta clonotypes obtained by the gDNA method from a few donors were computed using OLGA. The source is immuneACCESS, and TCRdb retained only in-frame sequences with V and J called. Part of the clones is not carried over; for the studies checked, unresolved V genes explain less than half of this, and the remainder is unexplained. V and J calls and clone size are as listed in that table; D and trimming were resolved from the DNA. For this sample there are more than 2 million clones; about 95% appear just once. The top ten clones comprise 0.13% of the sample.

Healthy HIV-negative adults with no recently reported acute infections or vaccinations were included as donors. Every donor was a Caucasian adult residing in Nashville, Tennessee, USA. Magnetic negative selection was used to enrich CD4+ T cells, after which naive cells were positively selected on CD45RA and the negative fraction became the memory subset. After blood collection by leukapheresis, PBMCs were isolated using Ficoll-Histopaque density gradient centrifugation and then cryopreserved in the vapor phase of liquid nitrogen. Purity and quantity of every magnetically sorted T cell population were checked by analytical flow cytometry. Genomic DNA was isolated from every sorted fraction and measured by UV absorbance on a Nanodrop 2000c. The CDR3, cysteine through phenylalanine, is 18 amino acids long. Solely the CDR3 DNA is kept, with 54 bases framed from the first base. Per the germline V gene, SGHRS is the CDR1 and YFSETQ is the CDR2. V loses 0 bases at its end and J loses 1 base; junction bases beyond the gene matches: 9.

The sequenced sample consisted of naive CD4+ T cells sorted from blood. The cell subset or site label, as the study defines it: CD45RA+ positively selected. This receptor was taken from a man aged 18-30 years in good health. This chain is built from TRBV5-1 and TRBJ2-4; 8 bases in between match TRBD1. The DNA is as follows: TGCGCCAGCAGCTTGGCAGGGGGCGGATCGGTTGCCAAAAACATTCAGTACTTC. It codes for CASSLAGGGSVAKNIQYF.